A single sample is the source of the 12 T cell receptor beta chains below, sequenced in a study of T cells in women clearing cervical HPV infection. The method was immunoSEQ multiplex PCR; TCRdb's version includes in-frame clones alone and lacks a portion of them. This table lists over 25,000 clones. Sequenced material: blood buffy coat. These receptors were taken from a woman between 18 and 70 years old with a cervical HPV16 infection that either progressed to CIN3+ or cleared (not recorded which).

Turning to this clone: Other DNA sequences of this sample code for an identical CDR3. CDR3 bases read: TGTGCCAGCAGCTTAGAACAGGGACGC. It yields the protein CASSLEQGR. The whole CDR3 reads CASSLEQGRAFF. The chain uses TRBV7-9 and TRBJ1-1; weak D call: TRBD1 (6 bases). From the germline J gene comes the end of the CDR3, since the read stops 3 residues before it. CDR1 SEHNR and CDR2 FQNEAQ come from the germline V gene (reference sequence). The CDR3 length is 12 residues.

Points on this clone: The read terminates 3 residues ahead of where the CDR3 ends, so the germline J gene completes it. This chain connects TRBV20-1 to TRBJ2-2; D perhaps matches TRBD1 (5 bases). The germline CDR1 and CDR2 sequences are DFQATT and SNEGSKA (reference sequence). The CDR3 has 16 amino acids. CDR3: CSARDSGLPYNSPLFF. The DNA read from the CDR3 is TGCAGTGCTAGAGATTCAGGGCTCCCCTATAATTCACCG.

Note on this clone: The read ends 3 residues before the CDR3 terminus; that terminus is restored from the germline J gene. V is TRBV6-1 and J is TRBJ2-7; 11 bases match TRBD1. The length of the CDR3 is 14 residues. Looked up from germline, CDR1 is MNHNS and CDR2 is SASEGT. The ends lost 3 bases at V and 4 bases at J; junction bases unmatched: 2. CDR3 in amino acids: CASSDRDRGYEQYF. CDR3 DNA, as far as it was read: TGTGCCAGCAGTGACCGGGACAGGGGGTACGAG.

A word on this clone: The read ends 3 residues shy of where the CDR3 ends; the end is completed using the germline J gene. This sample includes further DNA sequences coding for the same CDR3. The chain has TRBV6-2 or TRBV6-3 and TRBJ1-1; no firm D call. V lost 6 bases to trimming and J lost 1 base, with 6 bases between them. CDR3 size: 12 residues. Germline lookup yields CDR1 MNHEY and CDR2 SVGEGT. CDR3: CASSRGNTEAFF. Partial CDR3 DNA: TGTGCCAGCAGCCGGGGGAACACTGAA.

As for this clone: The missing CDR3 end, 3 residues past where the read stops, is filled in from the germline J gene. The chain uses TRBV20-1 and TRBJ1-1; 8 nucleotides match TRBD1. J was trimmed by 3 bases and V by 1 base; bases with no gene match: 4. The CDR3 is made up of 14 amino acids. Germline loops: CDR1 DFQATT, CDR2 SNEGSKA (reference sequence). CDR3 DNA, as far as it was read: TGCAGTGCTAGAGGGGCAGGGGGCGACACTGAA. It codes for CSARGAGGDTE. In full, the CDR3 is CSARGAGGDTEAFF.

Measured by frequency, this clone is medium-sized (0.01 to 0.1%). The read ends 3 residues before the CDR3 terminus; that terminus is restored from the germline J gene. J is TRBJ1-6 and V is TRBV29-1; perhaps TRBD1 as D (5 bases). The V gene's germline CDR1 is SQVTM and CDR2 ANQGSEA. Deletions cut 5 bases from V and 8 bases from J, with 13 bases between. This CDR3 is built from 13 residues. The CDR3 DNA, read in part, is TGCAGCGTTCGGCAGGGTCGTGATTCACCC. It encodes CSVRQGRDSP. In full, the CDR3 reads CSVRQGRDSPLHF.

A remark on this clone: From the germline J gene comes the end of the CDR3, since the read stops 3 residues before it. The chain recombines TRBV14 with TRBJ1-1, with a weak D call TRBD1 (6 bases). The CDR3 runs to 15 residues. V lost 3 bases and J lost 4, with 15 bases in between. Germline CDR1 is SGHDN and CDR2 is FVKESK. The DNA read from the CDR3 is TGTGCCAGCAGCCAGGTCGAGGGGGGGGGCACTGAA. Its protein is CASSQVEGGGTE. The entire CDR3 protein reads CASSQVEGGGTEAFF.

To note about this clone: The read finishes 3 residues shy of the CDR3 end, and the germline J gene is used to complete it. The gene calls are TRBV6-2 or TRBV6-3 and TRBJ1-2, with TRBD1 matching 7 bases. The CDR3 totals 13 residues. Germline V lookup: CDR1 MNHEY, CDR2 SVGEGT. Partial CDR3 DNA: TGTGCCAGCAGCCCCCAGGGGGGCAACGGC. Translation gives CASSPQGGNG. The full CDR3 protein reads CASSPQGGNGYTF.

Worth noting for this clone: The DNA ends 3 residues before the CDR3 does, and the rest of the CDR3 is filled in from the germline J gene. This chain joins TRBV20-1 and TRBJ2-3, with TRBD2 as a possible D gene (5 bases). CDR1 and CDR2 from the germline V gene are DFQATT and SNEGSKA (reference sequence). Trimming shortened V by 3 bases and J by 6 bases, and 13 bases separated the two germline ends. The length of the CDR3 is 13 residues. CDR3 bases read: TGCAGTGCTAGTTCAGCCCGAGGGGATACG. Residues: CSASSARGDT. The entire CDR3 protein is CSASSARGDTQYF.

About this clone itself: The CDR3 goes on 3 residues after the read ends, and that part is filled in from the germline J gene. The chain links TRBV5-8 to TRBJ2-7, with D perhaps matching TRBD1 (8 bases). V shed 1 base and J shed 4 bases, with 12 bases lying between them. CDR1 and CDR2 from the germline V gene are SGHTS and YDEGEE. The CDR3 totals 14 residues. This chain's CDR3 is CASSLTGGEYEQYF. CDR3 DNA (partial): TGTGCCAGCAGCTTGACAGGGGGGGAGTACGAG.

About this clone: The CDR3 goes on 3 residues after the read ends, and that part is filled in from the germline J gene. V gene TRBV5-4 combines with J gene TRBJ2-1; TRBD2 matches 8 bases. The V gene end was trimmed by 3 bases and the J gene end by 4 bases; junction bases not matched to a gene: 6. Per germline, CDR1 SGHNT and CDR2 YYREEE (reference sequence). The CDR3 covers 15 residues. The CDR3 loop reads CASSYYQREYNEQFF. CDR3 DNA, as far as it was read: TGTGCCAGCAGCTACTACCAGCGGGAGTACAATGAG.

Remarks on this clone: The read falls 3 residues short of the CDR3 end, and the missing part is taken from the germline J gene. The J gene is TRBJ1-2, the V gene TRBV7-2; 8 bases agree with TRBD1. Germline values: CDR1 SGHTA, CDR2 FQGNSA. This CDR3 is built from 14 residues. Trimming took 2 bases from V and 7 from J; bases not matched to a gene: 6. The sequenced part of the CDR3 DNA is TGTGCCAGCAGCTTACAGGGGGCAGAAGGTGGC. This codes for CASSLQGAEGG. The complete CDR3 sequence is CASSLQGAEGGYTF.